These 14 T cell receptor beta chains originate from one sample sequenced in a study of blood T cells in healthy people across ages. It was with a sample-barcoded 5' primer and a J-beta primer mix that a second PCR of roughly 7 to 12 cycles was run. One entry per CDR3 protein results from TCRdb running MiXCR on the 5' RACE reads. This table has about 1,800,000 distinct CDR3 sequences, roughly 30% appearing once. The sequencing sample was made of blood. Source of these receptors: a woman younger than 45 in good health.

This clonotype has a handful of counts. V usage is TRBV12-3 or TRBV12-4 and J usage is TRBJ1-2; 8 bases are a match to TRBD1. Trimming cost V 4 bases and J 2 bases; bases outside gene matches: 3. The CDR3 contains 14 residues. CDR3 sequence: CASSWTGTNYGYTF. DNA of the CDR3: TGTGCCAGCAGTTGGACAGGGACGAACTATGGCTACACCTTC.

The V gene is TRBV7-3, the J gene TRBJ2-7; the match to TRBD1 covers 9 bases. The trim removed 4 bases at V and 7 bases at J, leaving 11 bases unmatched. The CDR3 is 15 residues long. Germline values: CDR1 SGHTA, CDR2 FQGTGA. Here the CDR3 reads CASSSGQGPYNEQYF. The CDR3 DNA is TGTGCCAGCAGCTCGGGACAGGGACCCTACAATGAGCAGTACTTC.

This clonotype was picked up many times. CDR3: CASSSPGTGRGEQYF. CDR3 coding DNA: TGTGCCAGCAGCTCCCCCGGGACAGGGAGAGGTGAGCAGTACTTC. The V call is TRBV7-2, the J call TRBJ2-7; 9 bases match TRBD1. V gave up 4 bases and J gave up 7 bases; unmatched junction bases: 11. This CDR3 is 15 amino acids long. Germline V gives CDR1 SGHTA, CDR2 FQGNSA.

This sequence joins TRBV6-5 and TRBJ2-2; 7 positions agree with TRBD2. With V trimmed by 4 bases and J by 5 bases, 7 bases remained unmatched. The CDR3 covers 15 residues. CDR1 is MNHEY, CDR2 SVGAGI, per germline. DNA of the CDR3: TGTGCCAGCAGTTCTAGCGGTGTAGGAACCGGGGAGCTGTTTTTT. Protein product: CASSSSGVGTGELFF.

This clonotype appeared a few times. The chain carries TRBV10-2 and TRBJ1-2; TRBD1 matches 7 bases. Per germline, CDR1 WSHSY and CDR2 SAAADI. V was pared by 2 bases and J by 3 bases, with 3 bases of the junction left unmatched. The CDR3 covers 14 residues. CDR3 in amino acids: CASSESGTDYGYTF. CDR3 nucleotide sequence: TGCGCCAGCAGTGAGAGCGGGACAGACTATGGCTACACCTTC.

The V gene is TRBV6-1, the J gene TRBJ2-2; TRBD1 aligns across 11 bases. Trimming took 8 bases from V and 2 from J; bases not matched to a gene: 10. The CDR3 runs to 17 residues. Looked up from germline, CDR1 is MNHNS and CDR2 is SASEGT. Here the CDR3 reads CASPARDRGINTGELFF. The CDR3, as DNA: TGTGCCAGCCCCGCCCGGGACAGGGGGATCAACACCGGGGAGCTGTTTTTT.

With respect to this clonotype: A much larger clone lies a single base off, so this may be a read error. J is TRBJ2-5 and V is TRBV29-1; 10 bases align to TRBD1. In germline, CDR1 is SQVTM, CDR2 ANQGSEA. The CDR3 contains 13 residues. J was trimmed by 13 bases and V by 5 bases; bases with no gene match: 13. In DNA form, the CDR3 reads TGCAGCGTTCCGGGACAGGGGCGATACGAGCTGTACTTC. Translation: CSVPGQGRYELYF.

The table lists this clonotype with a few counts. At one boundary the junction diverges from the germline segment, which might be a read error. The chain combines TRBV29-1 with TRBJ1-5, with D maybe TRBD1 (5 bases). CDR1 is SQVTM and CDR2 is ANQGSEA in the germline V gene. This CDR3 comprises 14 residues. CDR3 in amino acids: CSVALAGGSQPKHF. CDR3 sequence (DNA): TGCAGCGTTGCTTTGGCGGGGGGAAGCCAGCCCAAGCATTTT.

This clonotype has more than one count but fewer than ten. A read error likely explains this, since a far larger clone differs by one base. The rearrangement links TRBV11-2 to TRBJ1-5; tentative D call: TRBD1 (5 bases). Trimming cost V 5 bases and J 5 bases, with 7 bases left between them. The CDR3 runs to 12 residues. Looked up from germline, CDR1 is SGHAT and CDR2 is FQNNGV. CDR3 region: CASSMGDQPQHF. The CDR3 coding sequence is TGTGCCAGCAGCATGGGGGATCAGCCCCAGCATTTT.

This clonotype was seen a handful of times. CDR3 loop: CASTASGSGPETQYF. The CDR3 DNA reads as TGTGCCAGCACCGCTAGCGGGAGTGGTCCGGAGACCCAGTACTTC. This chain connects TRBV3-1 to TRBJ2-5; TRBD2 aligns across 10 bases. Looked up from germline, CDR1 is LGHDT and CDR2 is YNNKEL (reference sequence). The length of the CDR3 is 15 residues. Trimming took 7 bases from V and 5 from J; bases not matched to a gene: 10.

As for this clonotype: A read error may be the cause here, since a much bigger clone is one base away. CDR3 nucleotide sequence: TGTGCCATCAGTGAGCGGGAATCTGGGGCCAACGTCCGGACTTTC. It specifies CAISERESGANVRTF. The chain employs TRBV10-3 and TRBJ2-6; D is possibly TRBD1 or TRBD2 (5 bases each). Germline CDR1 reads ENHRY; CDR2 reads SYGVKD. The CDR3 runs to 15 residues.

The table lists this clonotype with a few counts. This chain connects TRBV12-3 or TRBV12-4 to TRBJ2-7, with 8 bases matching TRBD1. The CDR3 runs 17 residues. V was pared by 8 bases and J by 4 bases, with 19 bases of the junction left unmatched. CDR3 region: CASANSGLDRGRYEQYF. The CDR3 DNA sequence: TGTGCCAGCGCGAATTCGGGTCTTGACAGGGGAAGGTACGAGCAGTACTTC.

This clonotype was counted between two and nine times. The V gene is TRBV9, the J gene TRBJ1-5; D is perhaps TRBD1 (5 bases). Trimming left V 4 bases short and J 3 bases short, with 14 bases between. From germline, CDR1 is SGDLS and CDR2 YYNGEE. The CDR3 is 15 residues long. CDR3 residues: CASSSRGAFNQPQHF. The CDR3 coding sequence is TGTGCCAGCAGCTCTCGAGGGGCCTTCAATCAGCCCCAGCATTTT.

This clonotype has ten or more counts. V usage is TRBV12-3 or TRBV12-4 and J usage is TRBJ2-7, with 7 bases aligning to TRBD2. The CDR3 has 15 residues. V shed 0 bases and J 2 bases; nucleotides not matched to a gene: 4. In nucleotides, the CDR3 is TGTGCCAGCAGTTTAGCAGGGGCGGGAGCCTACGAGCAGTACTTC. Its translation: CASSLAGAGAYEQYF.